The 11 T cell receptor beta chains given below trace back to one sample, sequenced in a study of T cells in Graves' hyperthyroidism and ophthalmopathy (dated by TCRdb to about 2019). The library came from multiplex PCR. Sequenced on an Illumina HiSeq 2000. Amplification of TCR beta CDR3 regions was carried out from RNA transcripts. For the first round of RT-PCR on the TCR CDR3, the HTBI primer set was used together with the Qiagen OneStep RT-PCR kit. In-frame beta chains were kept once TCRdb had trimmed the public reads at Q25 with fastp and called clones with MiXCR. Rows merge per CDR3 protein into single entries with the most common DNA and genes. The sample table shows about 580,000 distinct CDR3 sequences, and approximately 15% are seen once. The top ten constitute 5.5% to 7.5% of the sample. Sequencing used blood. The receptors here all came from a woman aged 30 to 39 with Graves' hyperthyroidism that later progressed to Graves' ophthalmopathy.

This clonotype was seen many times. The rearrangement links TRBV30 to TRBJ1-2; no firm D call. CDR3 length equals 14 residues. The germline gives CDR1 GTSNPN, CDR2 SVGIG (reference sequence). V was trimmed by 6 bases and J by 3 bases, leaving 17 bases between them. CDR3: CACERAPEDYGYTF. The DNA of the CDR3 is TGTGCCTGTGAACGGGCCCCCGAGGACTATGGCTACACCTTC. The full variable domain, in which reference TRBV30 and TRBJ1-2 provide the parts outside the CDR3, is SQTIHQWPATLVQPVGSPLSLECTVEGTSNPNLYWYRQAAGRGLQLLFYSVGIGQISSEVPQNLSASRPQDRQFILSSKKLLLSDSGFYLCACERAPEDYGYTFGSGTRLTVV.

The J gene is TRBJ2-2, the V gene TRBV5-4; 9 positions agree with TRBD1. The CDR3 consists of 14 residues. The germline gives CDR1 SGHNT, CDR2 YYREEE (reference sequence). V dropped 6 bases and J dropped 3; count of bases not matched to a gene: 3. CDR3 amino acids: CASTRTGDTGELFF. The CDR3 DNA reads TGTGCCAGCACCCGGACAGGGGACACCGGGGAGCTGTTTTTT.

This clonotype was detected a few times. This chain connects TRBV3-1 to TRBJ2-6; 9 bases are a match to TRBD1. This CDR3 is 18 amino acids long. CDR1 is LGHDT and CDR2 is YNNKEL in the germline V gene (reference sequence). V shed 3 bases and J 2 bases; nucleotides not matched to a gene: 8. The CDR3: CASSQPGQGKAGANVLTF. In nucleotides, the CDR3 is TGTGCCAGCAGCCAGCCGGGACAGGGTAAAGCTGGGGCCAACGTCCTGACTTTC. The full variable domain, rest sourced from reference TRBV3-1 and TRBJ2-6, is DTAVSQTPKYLVTQMGNDKSIKCEQNLGHDTMYWYKQDSKKFLKIMFSYNNKELIINETVPNRFSPKSPDKAHLNLHINSLELGDSAVYFCASSQPGQGKAGANVLTFGAGSRLTVL.

In this sample, this clonotype turned up many times. V and J are TRBV28 and TRBJ2-1; 8 bases match TRBD2. The V gene's germline CDR1 is MDHEN and CDR2 SYDVKM. Germline trimming cut 7 bases from V and 7 bases from J; bases unmatched to any gene: 9. The CDR3 is 14 amino acids. The CDR3 region is CASTGGSGRNEQFF. DNA for the CDR3: TGTGCCAGCACGGGGGGGAGTGGAAGGAATGAGCAGTTCTTC.

This clonotype has a count of ten or more. The chain couples TRBV3-1 to TRBJ1-6; 11 positions match TRBD1. Germline V gene lookup returns CDR1 LGHDT and CDR2 YNNKEL (reference sequence). V lost 5 bases and J lost 10; bases outside the gene matches: 7. The CDR3 is made up of 15 amino acids. The CDR3 bases are TGTGCCAGCAGCTCGGGACAGGGGGTAAGATCACCCCTCCACTTT. Amino acid sequence: CASSSGQGVRSPLHF.

This clonotype was detected a few times. The chain uses TRBV24-1 and TRBJ2-3; perhaps TRBD2 as D (6 bases). V was trimmed by 1 base and J by 1 base, leaving 8 bases between them. The V gene's germline CDR1 is KGHDR and CDR2 SFDVKD. CDR3 size: 15 residues. The CDR3 protein is CATSDFGSGTDTQYF. The CDR3 nucleotides are TGTGCCACCAGTGATTTCGGGAGCGGCACAGATACGCAGTATTTT.

The chain couples TRBV7-9 to TRBJ1-4, with 7 bases lining up with TRBD1. Per germline, CDR1 SEHNR and CDR2 FQNEAQ (reference sequence). V lost 1 base, J lost 7 bases, and 6 bases stayed unmatched. The CDR3 spans 15 residues. CDR3 nucleotides: TGTGCCAGCAGCTTAGTAACAGGGGTGGTTGAAAAACTGTTTTTT. As protein: CASSLVTGVVEKLFF.

This clonotype was seen a few times. V is TRBV20-1 and J is TRBJ2-1; D is unresolved. CDR1 is DFQATT and CDR2 is SNEGSKA in the germline V gene (reference sequence). This CDR3 has 15 amino acids. V lost 1 base and J 5 bases, leaving 15 bases between the germline ends. Written as DNA, the CDR3 is TGCAGTGCTAGAGGTCCCACCCAAGGTGACAATGAGCAGTTCTTC. Residues: CSARGPTQGDNEQFF.

At least ten counts were recorded for this clonotype. The chain links TRBV2 to TRBJ2-1, with TRBD2 as a possible D gene (5 bases). Germline CDR1 and CDR2: SNHLY and FYNNEI. This CDR3 region has 13 residues. Trimming pared 3 bases from V and 8 bases from J, leaving 11 bases between. The CDR3 spells CASSDDYMDEQFF. DNA of the CDR3: TGTGCCAGCAGTGATGACTATATGGATGAGCAGTTCTTC.

This clonotype was observed many times. This chain connects TRBV3-1 to TRBJ1-5; D call uncertain. In germline, CDR1 is LGHDT, CDR2 YNNKEL (reference sequence). The CDR3 is 12 amino acids. Deletions cut 1 base from V and 6 bases from J, with 4 bases between. The CDR3 protein is CASSQAAQPQHF. The CDR3 coding sequence is TGTGCCAGCAGCCAAGCGGCTCAGCCCCAGCATTTT.

This clonotype was detected only a few times. The rearrangement links TRBV10-3 to TRBJ1-5; possibly TRBD1 for D (5 bases). V shed 2 bases and J shed 5 bases, with 22 bases lying between them. The CDR3 is made up of 18 amino acids. Germline V gives CDR1 ENHRY, CDR2 SYGVKD. DNA of the CDR3: TGTGCCATCAGTGAGGGGTCTGGGGCAGACCTTGGACATCAGCCCCAGCATTTT. Amino acid sequence: CAISEGSGADLGHQPQHF.